These 14 T cell receptor beta chains originate from one sample sequenced in a study of response to subunit inactivated influenza vaccine. Via MiXCR, TCRdb re-called the RT-PCR reads, giving one row per CDR3 protein. The sample holds about 700,000 distinct CDR3 sequences; 11% to 15% are singletons and the top ten take roughly 7.2%. Sequenced here: PBMCs from blood, sampled around 14 days before vaccination. All receptors derive from a man between 45 and 60 years old who received an inactivated influenza vaccine.

In this sample, this clonotype turned up many times. The chain combines TRBV29-1 with TRBJ2-3; 8 positions match TRBD2. The CDR3 spans 16 residues. Looked up from germline, CDR1 is SQVTM and CDR2 is ANQGSEA. V lost 4 bases and J lost 0; bases outside the gene matches: 9. The CDR3 DNA reads as TGCAGCGTTGTGGGTAAGCGGGGGCGGAGCACAGATACGCAGTATTTT. Protein sequence: CSVVGKRGRSTDTQYF.

This clonotype was observed a handful of times. V and J are TRBV6-1 and TRBJ2-7; unclear D gene. Trimming stripped 7 bases from V and 0 bases from J, with 7 bases between. The germline gives CDR1 MNHNS, CDR2 SASEGT. CDR3 length equals 12 residues. CDR3 sequence: CASTRSSYEQYF. The DNA for the CDR3 is TGTGCCAGCACGCGCTCCTCCTACGAGCAGTACTTC.

This chain connects TRBV14 to TRBJ2-5, with 14 bases identical to TRBD2. The CDR3 covers 17 residues. V was clipped by 4 bases and J by 5 bases; unmatched bases: 9. Germline CDR1 is SGHDN and CDR2 is FVKESK. CDR3 bases: TGTGCCAGCAGCCCCCTGACTAGCGGGGGGGCCCGTGAGACCCAGTACTTC. It is translated as CASSPLTSGGARETQYF.

The chain links TRBV13 to TRBJ2-1, with D unresolved. Trimming removed 5 bases from V and 4 bases from J, with 18 bases in between. CDR3 size: 16 residues. CDR1 and CDR2 from the germline V gene are PRHDT and FYEKMQ (reference sequence). In DNA form, the CDR3 reads TGTGCCAGCAGCCCCGCTTCCCTATCCGGTTACAATGAGCAGTTCTTC. Its translation: CASSPASLSGYNEQFF.

In its sample, this clonotype was seen a few times. The gene calls are TRBV4-1 and TRBJ2-2, with 8 bases lining up with TRBD2. Trimming at V came to 1 base and at J to 0 bases, leaving 1 base not matched to a gene. Germline V gives CDR1 MGHRA, CDR2 YSYEKL. The CDR3 totals 16 residues. Here the CDR3 reads CASSQAGGPNTGELFF. The CDR3 DNA reads as TGCGCCAGCAGCCAAGCGGGGGGGCCGAACACCGGGGAGCTGTTTTTT.

This clonotype has a count of ten or more. This chain joins TRBV5-1 and TRBJ2-1, with a weak D call TRBD1 (7 bases). Germline V gene lookup returns CDR1 SGHRS and CDR2 YFSETQ. V was clipped by 4 bases and J by 8 bases, with 22 bases between them. The CDR3 extends over 16 amino acids. As DNA, the CDR3 is TGCGCCAGCAGCGAAGACAGGGACCTAAGGGAGGATGAGCAGTTCTTC. It specifies CASSEDRDLREDEQFF.

This clonotype was recorded a few times. V usage is TRBV12-3 or TRBV12-4 and J usage is TRBJ2-5, with D hard to call. This CDR3 comprises 16 residues. V was cut by 2 bases and J by 1 base, with 14 bases left in between. CDR3 DNA sequence: TGTGCCAGCAGTTTACACACCTTAAGCATCCAAGAGACCCAGTACTTC. Its protein is CASSLHTLSIQETQYF.

The table lists this clonotype with a few counts. V gene TRBV20-1 combines with J gene TRBJ2-1; D is uncertain. Germline V CDR1 and CDR2: DFQATT, SNEGSKA (reference sequence). V lost 0 bases, J lost 6 bases, and 9 bases lay in between. This CDR3 is built from 13 residues. The CDR3 sequence: CSARDFALNEQFF. DNA for the CDR3: TGCAGTGCTAGAGATTTCGCCCTCAATGAGCAGTTCTTC.

This clonotype came up a few times. This chain links TRBV14 with TRBJ1-2; 9 bases are shared with TRBD1. The CDR3 totals 14 residues. Germline V gene sequence: CDR1 SGHDN, CDR2 FVKESK. The V segment lost 5 bases and the J segment 4 bases; nucleotides outside the gene matches: 5. For the CDR3, the DNA is TGTGCCAGCAGCATGGACAGGGGAAGCTATGGCTACACCTTC. Translation gives CASSMDRGSYGYTF.

This clonotype was counted many times. The V and J genes are TRBV12-3 or TRBV12-4 and TRBJ2-7; no clear D. CDR3 length equals 14 residues. Trimming took off 4 bases at V and 0 bases at J, with 10 bases between the two ends. The CDR3 loop is CASSYALSSYEQYF. The CDR3 DNA is TGTGCCAGCAGTTACGCCTTGAGCTCCTACGAGCAGTACTTC.

This clonotype was seen only a few times. The chain has TRBV30 and TRBJ2-7; perhaps TRBD2 as D (6 bases). V gave up 7 bases and J gave up 0 bases, with 13 bases separating them. The CDR3 consists of 13 residues. The V gene's germline CDR1 is GTSNPN and CDR2 SVGIG (reference sequence). This CDR3 reads CASQAGNSYEQYF. CDR3 DNA: TGTGCCTCCCAGGCGGGGAACTCCTACGAGCAGTACTTC. Supplemented by reference TRBV30 and TRBJ2-7, the full variable domain reads SQTIHQWPATLVQPVGSPLSLECTVEGTSNPNLYWYRQAAGRGLQLLFYSVGIGQISSEVPQNLSASRPQDRQFILSSKKLLLSDSGFYLCASQAGNSYEQYFGPGTRLTVT.

This clonotype has more than one count but fewer than ten. This chain uses TRBV20-1 with TRBJ2-1; D might be TRBD1 (6 bases). With 6 bases removed from V and 6 bases from J, the gap between germline ends came to 12 bases. This CDR3 is built from 12 residues. Germline V gives CDR1 DFQATT, CDR2 SNEGSKA (reference sequence). CDR3 loop: CSAHRELNEQFF. The CDR3 DNA sequence: TGCAGTGCACACAGGGAACTCAATGAGCAGTTCTTC.

Only a few counts were recorded for this clonotype. This chain uses TRBV5-6 with TRBJ1-1; possible D gene TRBD1, 6 bases. The CDR3 consists of 15 residues. V lost 6 bases and J 1 base, leaving 16 bases between the germline ends. Germline V gene lookup returns CDR1 SGHDT and CDR2 YYEEEE. The CDR3 DNA reads as TGTGCCAGCACAAGAGCCGGGACATCGAACACTGAAGCTTTCTTT. It encodes CASTRAGTSNTEAFF.

The V call is TRBV4-1, the J call TRBJ2-4; 8 nucleotides match TRBD2. Germline loops: CDR1 MGHRA, CDR2 YSYEKL. CDR3 length: 14 residues. The ends lost 5 bases at V and 6 bases at J; junction bases unmatched: 6. The CDR3 here is CASSYGGEGNIQYF. The DNA of the CDR3 is TGCGCCAGCAGCTACGGGGGGGAGGGAAACATTCAGTACTTC.